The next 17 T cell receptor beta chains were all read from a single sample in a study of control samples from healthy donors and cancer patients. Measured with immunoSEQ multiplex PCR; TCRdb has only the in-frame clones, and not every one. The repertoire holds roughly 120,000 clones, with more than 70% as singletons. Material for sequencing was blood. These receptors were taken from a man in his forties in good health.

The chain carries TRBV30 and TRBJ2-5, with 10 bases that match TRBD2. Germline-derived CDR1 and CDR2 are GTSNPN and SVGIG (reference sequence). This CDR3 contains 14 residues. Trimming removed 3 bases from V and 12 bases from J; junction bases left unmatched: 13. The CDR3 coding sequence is TGTGCCTGGAGCAAAGCGGGGGGGGGAGATAAAAAGTACTTC. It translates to CAWSKAGGGDKKYF.

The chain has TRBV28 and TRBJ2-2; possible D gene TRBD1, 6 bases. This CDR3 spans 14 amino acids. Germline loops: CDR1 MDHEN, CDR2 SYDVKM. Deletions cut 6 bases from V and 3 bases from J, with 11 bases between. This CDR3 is CASSRGYDTGELFF. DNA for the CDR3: TGTGCCAGCAGCAGGGGATATGACACCGGGGAGCTGTTTTTT.

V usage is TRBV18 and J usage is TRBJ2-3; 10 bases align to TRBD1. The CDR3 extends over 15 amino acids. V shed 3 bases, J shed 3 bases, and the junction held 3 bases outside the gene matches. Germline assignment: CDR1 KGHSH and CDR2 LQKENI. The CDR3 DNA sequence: TGTGCCAGCTCACCTTTGGACAGGGGGACAGATACGCAGTATTTT. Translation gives CASSPLDRGTDTQYF.

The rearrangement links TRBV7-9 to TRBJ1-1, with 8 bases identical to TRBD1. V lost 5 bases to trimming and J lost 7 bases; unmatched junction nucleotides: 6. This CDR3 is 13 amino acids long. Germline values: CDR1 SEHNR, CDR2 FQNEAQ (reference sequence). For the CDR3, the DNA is TGTGCCAGCAGCACGACAGGGGTAAGTGAAGCTTTCTTT. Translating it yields CASSTTGVSEAFF.

In nucleotides, the CDR3 is TGTGCCAGCAGTCGACATGGACAGACTACATTCTATGGCTACACCTTC. It translates to CASSRHGQTTFYGYTF. This chain joins TRBV5-6 and TRBJ1-2, with D possibly being TRBD1 (6 bases). The CDR3 covers 16 residues. V lost 5 bases, J lost 4 bases, and 21 bases lay in between. The germline V gene encodes CDR1 SGHDT and CDR2 YYEEEE.

The CDR3 loop reads CASSSWGGTDTQYF. Written as DNA, the CDR3 is TGCGCCAGCAGCTCCTGGGGGGGGACAGATACGCAGTATTTT. This chain links TRBV5-1 with TRBJ2-3; TRBD2 matches at 7 bases. Germline CDR1 is SGHRS and CDR2 is YFSETQ. The CDR3 has 14 residues. Unmatched junction bases numbered 4, after V lost 3 bases and J lost 3 bases. Together with reference TRBV5-1 and TRBJ2-3, the CDR3 gives the full variable domain: KAGVTQTPRYLIKTRGQQVTLSCSPISGHRSVSWYQQTPGQGLQFLFEYFSETQRNKGNFPGRFSGRQFSNSRSEMNVSTLELGDSALYLCASSSWGGTDTQYFGPGTRLTVL.

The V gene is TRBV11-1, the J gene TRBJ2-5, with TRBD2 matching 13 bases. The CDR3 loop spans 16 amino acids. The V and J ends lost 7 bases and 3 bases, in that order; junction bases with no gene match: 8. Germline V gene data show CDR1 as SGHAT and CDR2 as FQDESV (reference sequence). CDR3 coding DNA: TGTGCCAGCACCCGACTAGCGGGGGGTAATAAAGAGACCCAGTACTTC. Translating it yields CASTRLAGGNKETQYF. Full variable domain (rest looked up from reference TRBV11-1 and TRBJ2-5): EAEVAQSPRYKITEKSQAVAFWCDPISGHATLYWYRQILGQGPELLVQFQDESVVDDSQLPKDRFSAERLKGVDSTLKIQPAELGDSAMYLCASTRLAGGNKETQYFGPGTRLLVL.

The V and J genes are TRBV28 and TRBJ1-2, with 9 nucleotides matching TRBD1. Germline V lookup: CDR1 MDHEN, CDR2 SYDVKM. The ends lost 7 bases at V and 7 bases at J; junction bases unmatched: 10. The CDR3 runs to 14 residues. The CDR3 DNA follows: TGTGCCAGCAATACAGGGGGCGCTCAGGGTGGCTACACCTTC. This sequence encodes CASNTGGAQGGYTF.

The chain's CDR3 is CASATGHADEQFF. CDR3 nucleotide sequence: TGTGCCTCAGCGACGGGCCACGCGGATGAGCAGTTCTTC. V and J are TRBV30 and TRBJ2-1; D is ambiguous. Deletions cut 7 bases from V and 8 bases from J, with 18 bases between. The CDR3 has 13 amino acids. CDR1 and CDR2 from the germline V gene are GTSNPN and SVGIG (reference sequence).

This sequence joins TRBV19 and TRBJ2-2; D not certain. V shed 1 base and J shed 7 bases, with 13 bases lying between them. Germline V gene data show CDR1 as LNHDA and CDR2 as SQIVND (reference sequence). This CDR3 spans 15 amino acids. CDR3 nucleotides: TGTGCCAGTAGTATAGGCGGTAGGGAAGACGGGGAGCTGTTTTTT. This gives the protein CASSIGGREDGELFF. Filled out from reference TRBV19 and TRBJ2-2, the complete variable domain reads DGGITQSPKYLFRKEGQNVTLSCEQNLNHDAMYWYRQDPGQGLRLIYYSQIVNDFQKGDIAEGYSVSREKKESFPLTVTSAQKNPTAFYLCASSIGGREDGELFFGEGSRLTVL.

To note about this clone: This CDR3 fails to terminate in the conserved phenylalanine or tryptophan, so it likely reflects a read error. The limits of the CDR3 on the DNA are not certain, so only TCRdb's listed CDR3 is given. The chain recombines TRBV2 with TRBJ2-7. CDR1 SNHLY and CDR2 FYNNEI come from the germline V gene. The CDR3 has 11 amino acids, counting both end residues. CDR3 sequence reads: CASSDDSRDGL.

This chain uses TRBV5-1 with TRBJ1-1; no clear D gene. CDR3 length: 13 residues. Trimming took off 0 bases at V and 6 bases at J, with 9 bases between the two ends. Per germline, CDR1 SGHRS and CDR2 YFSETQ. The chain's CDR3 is CASSLVNGAEAFF. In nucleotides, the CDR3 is TGCGCCAGCAGCTTGGTAAACGGGGCTGAAGCTTTCTTT.

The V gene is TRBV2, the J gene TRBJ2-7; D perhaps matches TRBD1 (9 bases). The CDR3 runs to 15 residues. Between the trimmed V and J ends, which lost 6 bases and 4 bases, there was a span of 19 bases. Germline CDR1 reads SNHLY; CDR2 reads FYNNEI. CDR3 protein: CASRRGGTGSYEQYF. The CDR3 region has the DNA TGTGCCAGCAGACGGGGGGGGACAGGGTCGTACGAGCAGTACTTC.

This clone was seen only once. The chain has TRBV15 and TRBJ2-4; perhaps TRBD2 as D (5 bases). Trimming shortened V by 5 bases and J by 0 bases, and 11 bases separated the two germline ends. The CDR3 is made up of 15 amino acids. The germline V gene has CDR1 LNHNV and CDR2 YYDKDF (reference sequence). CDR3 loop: CATSPSGIAKNIQYF. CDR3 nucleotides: TGTGCCACCAGCCCCAGCGGAATAGCCAAAAACATTCAGTACTTC.

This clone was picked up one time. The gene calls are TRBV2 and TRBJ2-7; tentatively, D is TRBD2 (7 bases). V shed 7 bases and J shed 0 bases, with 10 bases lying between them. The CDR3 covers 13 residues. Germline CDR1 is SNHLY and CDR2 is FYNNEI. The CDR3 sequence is CASIGGDSYEQYF. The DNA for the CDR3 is TGTGCCAGCATAGGGGGGGACTCCTACGAGCAGTACTTC.

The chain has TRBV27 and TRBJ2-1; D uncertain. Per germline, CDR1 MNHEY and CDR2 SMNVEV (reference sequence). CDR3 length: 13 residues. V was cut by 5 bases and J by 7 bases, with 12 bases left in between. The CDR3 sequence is CASSTETGNEQFF. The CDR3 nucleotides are TGTGCCAGCAGTACCGAGACCGGAAATGAGCAGTTCTTC.

CDR3 sequence (DNA): TGTGCCAGCAGCCAACAGGGTAGGGGTACGCAGTATTTT. Residues: CASSQQGRGTQYF. V is TRBV7-9 and J is TRBJ2-3; the D gene is possibly TRBD1 (6 bases). The V and J ends lost 5 bases and 8 bases respectively, with 14 bases between them. Per germline, CDR1 SEHNR and CDR2 FQNEAQ (reference sequence). The CDR3 loop spans 13 amino acids.